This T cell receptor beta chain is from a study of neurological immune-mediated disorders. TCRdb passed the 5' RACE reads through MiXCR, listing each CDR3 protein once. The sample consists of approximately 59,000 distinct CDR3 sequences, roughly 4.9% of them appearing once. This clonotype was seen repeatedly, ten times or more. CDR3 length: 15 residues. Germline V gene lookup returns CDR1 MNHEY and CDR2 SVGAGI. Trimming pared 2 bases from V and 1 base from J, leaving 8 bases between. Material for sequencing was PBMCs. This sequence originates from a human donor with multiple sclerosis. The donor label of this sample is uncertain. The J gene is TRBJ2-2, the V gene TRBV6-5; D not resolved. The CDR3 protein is CASSYRAGNTGELFF. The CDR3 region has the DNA TGTGCCAGCAGTTACAGGGCAGGGAACACCGGGGAGCTGTTTTTT.